This T cell receptor (beta chain) was sequenced during a study of beta chain features in type 1 diabetes. Points from the study as a whole: Among all four CD4+ subsets, Type 1 diabetes patients had TCRB CDR3s that were moderately but significantly shorter.

A few counts support this clone. Its cognate antigen is unknown. Every bit of the isolated RNA underwent reverse transcription, so sequencing read expressed TCRB transcripts. Samples of naive, central memory and regulatory T cells yielded a mean of approximately 3.9 million reads. The table came from immunoSEQ multiplex PCR; TCRdb's copy has only in-frame clones and leaves some out. Of about 650,000 clones in the sample, about an eighth were seen once. The ends lost 4 bases at V and 4 bases at J; junction bases unmatched: 2. From germline, CDR1 is SGHTA and CDR2 FQGNSA. CDR3 size: 13 residues. The TCR was taken from a man aged 25 to 40 with type 1 diabetes. Sequencing used naive CD4+ T cells from blood. J is TRBJ1-1 and V is TRBV7-2; 8 positions match TRBD1. The CDR3 DNA reads TGTGCCAGCAGCTCGGGACAGGCCACTGAAGCTTTCTTT. Translating gives CASSSGQATEAFF.